The rows below give T cell receptor beta chains drawn from one sample of a study of Graves' ophthalmopathy and Graves' hyperthyroidism. TCRdb fed the multiplex PCR reads into MiXCR, producing one record per CDR3 protein. The sample has about 700,000 distinct CDR3 sequences, just over 40% seen once. The sequencing input was peripheral blood. The receptors stem from an adult man with Graves' ophthalmopathy. The CDR3 runs from the conserved cysteine through the conserved F or W. The order of the fields is CDR3 length, V gene, clone size, D gene, J gene, CDR3 DNA, CDR3 protein. The D gene is left open where the match is weak. Clone size appears in some rows only: once, few, many, or a class for an expanded clone.

cdr3_length: 16; v_call: TRBV9; clone_size: .; d_call: .; j_call: TRBJ1-1; cdr3_nt: TGTGCCAGCAGCCAAGCTGGGGCCGGGACCTACACTGAAGCTTTCTTT; cdr3_aa: CASSQAGAGTYTEAFF
cdr3_length: 15; v_call: TRBV7-2; clone_size: .; d_call: .; j_call: TRBJ1-2; cdr3_nt: TGTGCCAGCAGAGCGGCCGGGGGCGAGGGCTATGGCTACACCTTC; cdr3_aa: CASRAAGGEGYGYTF
cdr3_length: 12; v_call: TRBV10-3; clone_size: few; d_call: TRBD1; j_call: TRBJ2-1; cdr3_nt: TGTGCCACGTGGACAGGGGCGAATGAGCAGTTCTTC; cdr3_aa: CATWTGANEQFF
cdr3_length: 15; v_call: TRBV4-2; clone_size: few; d_call: .; j_call: TRBJ2-7; cdr3_nt: .; cdr3_aa: CASSQDFGEGHEQYF
cdr3_length: 11; v_call: TRBV10-2; clone_size: many; d_call: .; j_call: TRBJ2-7; cdr3_nt: TGCGCCACCCGGGAAAACTACGAGCAGTACTTC; cdr3_aa: CATRENYEQYF
cdr3_length: 16; v_call: TRBV12-3/TRBV12-4; clone_size: .; d_call: TRBD2; j_call: TRBJ2-2; cdr3_nt: TGTGCCAGCAGCTCAGGGACTACCCTGAACACCGGGGAGCTGTTTTTT; cdr3_aa: CASSSGTTLNTGELFF
cdr3_length: 15; v_call: TRBV10-3; clone_size: few; d_call: .; j_call: TRBJ1-5; cdr3_nt: TGTGCCAGCAGTTACTATGACAGCCTTAATCAGCCCCAGCATTTT; cdr3_aa: CASSYYDSLNQPQHF
cdr3_length: 15; v_call: TRBV7-2; clone_size: .; d_call: TRBD1; j_call: TRBJ2-5; cdr3_nt: TGTGCCAGCAGCGACCGGACAGGGGGTGATGTGACCCAGTACTTC; cdr3_aa: CASSDRTGGDVTQYF
cdr3_length: 15; v_call: TRBV14; clone_size: many; d_call: .; j_call: TRBJ1-2; cdr3_nt: TGTGCCAGCAGCCAGGTCGCGGGCTCCAACTATGGCTACACCTTC; cdr3_aa: CASSQVAGSNYGYTF
cdr3_length: 13; v_call: TRBV7-2; clone_size: .; d_call: .; j_call: TRBJ1-2; cdr3_nt: TGTGCCAGCAGCCCCCGACAGGTCTATGGCTACACCTTC; cdr3_aa: CASSPRQVYGYTF
cdr3_length: 13; v_call: TRBV5-1; clone_size: .; d_call: .; j_call: TRBJ2-5; cdr3_nt: TGCGCCAGCAGTTCCAACAGGGAAGAGACCCAGTACTTC; cdr3_aa: CASSSNREETQYF
cdr3_length: 12; v_call: TRBV20-1; clone_size: many; d_call: .; j_call: TRBJ1-2; cdr3_nt: TGCAGTGCTAGAGCTGGTCTCTATGGCTACACCTTC; cdr3_aa: CSARAGLYGYTF
cdr3_length: 18; v_call: TRBV19; clone_size: few; d_call: TRBD2; j_call: TRBJ2-5; cdr3_nt: TGTGCCAGTAGTCCACTGGGACTAGCGGGAGGGCCCGGGGAGACCCAGTACTTC; cdr3_aa: CASSPLGLAGGPGETQYF
cdr3_length: 17; v_call: TRBV11-2; clone_size: many; d_call: TRBD1; j_call: TRBJ2-7; cdr3_nt: TGTGCCAGCAGCTCACCTTCGCTCGGGACAGGACTCTACGAGCAGTACTTC; cdr3_aa: CASSSPSLGTGLYEQYF
cdr3_length: 14; v_call: TRBV7-9; clone_size: many; d_call: .; j_call: TRBJ2-5; cdr3_nt: TGTGCCAGCAGCTTGGAGGGGGTTGGGGAGACCCAGTACTTC; cdr3_aa: CASSLEGVGETQYF
cdr3_length: 16; v_call: TRBV24-1; clone_size: .; d_call: .; j_call: TRBJ2-2; cdr3_nt: TGTGCCAGCAGTTCCGGCTATTCGGTGAACACCGGGGAGCTGTTTTTT; cdr3_aa: CASSSGYSVNTGELFF
cdr3_length: 14; v_call: TRBV6-5; clone_size: .; d_call: .; j_call: TRBJ2-2; cdr3_nt: TGTGCCAGCACGAATCAGCCTCGAACCGGGGAGCTGTTTTTT; cdr3_aa: CASTNQPRTGELFF
cdr3_length: 13; v_call: TRBV20-1; clone_size: .; d_call: .; j_call: TRBJ1-4; cdr3_nt: TGCAGTGCCAGCAGGGAACGAAATGAAAAACTGTTTTTT; cdr3_aa: CSASRERNEKLFF
cdr3_length: 13; v_call: TRBV12-3/TRBV12-4; clone_size: many; d_call: .; j_call: TRBJ1-5; cdr3_nt: TGTGCCAGCTCCCCATTTAGCAATCAGCCCCAGCATTTT; cdr3_aa: CASSPFSNQPQHF
cdr3_length: 16; v_call: TRBV15; clone_size: .; d_call: TRBD2; j_call: TRBJ2-7; cdr3_nt: TGTGCCACCAGCAGCCAAGCGGCTAGCGGGAGCTACGAGCAGTACTTC; cdr3_aa: CATSSQAASGSYEQYF
cdr3_length: 16; v_call: TRBV9; clone_size: few; d_call: .; j_call: TRBJ1-1; cdr3_nt: TGTGCCAGCAGCCACTCAGGCCCGGGGAGAGAGACTGAAGCTTTCTTT; cdr3_aa: CASSHSGPGRETEAFF
cdr3_length: 13; v_call: TRBV6-5; clone_size: .; d_call: .; j_call: TRBJ2-7; cdr3_nt: TGTGCCAGCAGTTACGTGGGTTCCTACGAGCAGTACTTC; cdr3_aa: CASSYVGSYEQYF
cdr3_length: 14; v_call: TRBV7-9; clone_size: few; d_call: .; j_call: TRBJ1-4; cdr3_nt: TGTGCAAGCAGCGCAACAGGGAGAAATGAAAAACTGTTTTTT; cdr3_aa: CASSATGRNEKLFF
cdr3_length: 17; v_call: TRBV4-2; clone_size: .; d_call: TRBD1; j_call: TRBJ1-4; cdr3_nt: TGTGCCAGCAGCCAAGATTTAACGGGACAGTTGAATGAAAAACTGTTTTTT; cdr3_aa: CASSQDLTGQLNEKLFF
cdr3_length: 13; v_call: TRBV20-1; clone_size: many; d_call: .; j_call: TRBJ2-7; cdr3_nt: TGCAGTGCTAGAGAGTCCCATATCTACGAGCAGTACTTC; cdr3_aa: CSARESHIYEQYF
cdr3_length: 13; v_call: TRBV9; clone_size: few; d_call: TRBD1; j_call: TRBJ1-1; cdr3_nt: TGTGCCAGCAGCACCGGACAGGGCTCTGAAGCTTTCTTT; cdr3_aa: CASSTGQGSEAFF
cdr3_length: 17; v_call: TRBV7-8; clone_size: few; d_call: TRBD1; j_call: TRBJ2-7; cdr3_nt: TGTGCCAGCAGCAGGATACGCCAGGGGGCATTCCCCTACGAGCAGTACTTC; cdr3_aa: CASSRIRQGAFPYEQYF
cdr3_length: 14; v_call: TRBV19; clone_size: many; d_call: TRBD1; j_call: TRBJ2-7; cdr3_nt: TGTGCCAGTAGTAAACGGGACAGGGGATACGAGCAGTACTTC; cdr3_aa: CASSKRDRGYEQYF
cdr3_length: 14; v_call: TRBV10-3; clone_size: .; d_call: .; j_call: TRBJ2-7; cdr3_nt: TGTGCCATCAGTGAGACGGGGGCGTCCTACGAGCAGTACTTC; cdr3_aa: CAISETGASYEQYF
cdr3_length: 14; v_call: TRBV29-1; clone_size: .; d_call: .; j_call: TRBJ2-7; cdr3_nt: TGCAGCACCCCGGGACACACCATAACCTACGAGCAGTACTTC; cdr3_aa: CSTPGHTITYEQYF
cdr3_length: 14; v_call: TRBV6-5; clone_size: many; d_call: .; j_call: TRBJ1-6; cdr3_nt: TGTGCCAGCAGTTACTCGATTACCGAGTCACCCCTCCACTTT; cdr3_aa: CASSYSITESPLHF
cdr3_length: 17; v_call: TRBV11-2; clone_size: .; d_call: TRBD1; j_call: TRBJ1-2; cdr3_nt: TGTGCCAGCAGCTCCAGACCACATCAGGGGGCCTACTATGGCTACACCTTC; cdr3_aa: CASSSRPHQGAYYGYTF
cdr3_length: 16; v_call: TRBV7-3; clone_size: .; d_call: .; j_call: TRBJ1-1; cdr3_nt: TGTGCCAGCAGCTTTAGGCTGGGGGGCCCCGAGGGGGGAGCTTTCTTT; cdr3_aa: CASSFRLGGPEGGAFF
cdr3_length: 9; v_call: TRBV29-1; clone_size: .; d_call: .; j_call: TRBJ2-6; cdr3_nt: TGCAGCGTTGAGCCCCCCTTGACTTTC; cdr3_aa: CSVEPPLTF
cdr3_length: 17; v_call: TRBV11-2; clone_size: .; d_call: .; j_call: TRBJ1-5; cdr3_nt: TGTGCCAGCAGCCCCTTTCGGGCAGCAAATAGCAATCAGCCCCAGCACTTT; cdr3_aa: CASSPFRAANSNQPQHF
cdr3_length: 18; v_call: TRBV29-1; clone_size: many; d_call: .; j_call: TRBJ1-1; cdr3_nt: TGCAGCCCCGTTGCTGCCGGGAGCTCCCATTCTGCGGAAACTGAAGCTTTCTTT; cdr3_aa: CSPVAAGSSHSAETEAFF
cdr3_length: 15; v_call: TRBV6-1; clone_size: .; d_call: TRBD1; j_call: TRBJ1-6; cdr3_nt: TGTGCCGGCAGTGAAAAAGGACAGGGGAGTTCACCCCTCCACTTT; cdr3_aa: CAGSEKGQGSSPLHF
cdr3_length: 13; v_call: TRBV2; clone_size: many; d_call: .; j_call: TRBJ1-2; cdr3_nt: TGTGCCAGCAGTGAAGGGACCGCCTTCGGCTACACCTTC; cdr3_aa: CASSEGTAFGYTF
cdr3_length: 13; v_call: TRBV7-8; clone_size: .; d_call: TRBD1; j_call: TRBJ2-7; cdr3_nt: TGTGCCTGGACCCAGGACAGGGTTGGCGAGCAGTACTTC; cdr3_aa: CAWTQDRVGEQYF
cdr3_length: 15; v_call: TRBV7-2; clone_size: many; d_call: .; j_call: TRBJ1-2; cdr3_nt: TGTGCCAGCAGCTTAGTCGTCGGGGGGGCAGATGGCTACACCTTC; cdr3_aa: CASSLVVGGADGYTF
cdr3_length: 14; v_call: TRBV2; clone_size: many; d_call: .; j_call: TRBJ2-5; cdr3_nt: TGTGCCAGCAGTGTTGGGGATCCCCCGGAGACCCAGTACTTC; cdr3_aa: CASSVGDPPETQYF
cdr3_length: 12; v_call: TRBV29-1; clone_size: .; d_call: TRBD1; j_call: TRBJ1-1; cdr3_nt: TGCAGCAGAGAAGGGGGACAGTCTGAAGCTTTCTTT; cdr3_aa: CSREGGQSEAFF
cdr3_length: 13; v_call: TRBV5-6; clone_size: many; d_call: TRBD1; j_call: TRBJ2-5; cdr3_nt: TGTGCCAGCACCAGACAGGGATCAGAGACCCAGTACTTC; cdr3_aa: CASTRQGSETQYF
cdr3_length: 16; v_call: TRBV2; clone_size: few; d_call: TRBD1; j_call: TRBJ2-7; cdr3_nt: TGTGCCAGCAGCCAAGGATCGGGGACAGGGGCCTACGAGCAGTACTTC; cdr3_aa: CASSQGSGTGAYEQYF
cdr3_length: 15; v_call: TRBV25-1; clone_size: .; d_call: .; j_call: TRBJ2-1; cdr3_nt: TGTGCCAGTAGTATAGCAGTCCGGGCCTACAATGAGCAGTTCTTC; cdr3_aa: CASSIAVRAYNEQFF
cdr3_length: 13; v_call: TRBV10-3; clone_size: many; d_call: .; j_call: TRBJ2-2; cdr3_nt: TGTGCCATCAGACGGGAGAACACCGGGGAGCTGTTTTTT; cdr3_aa: CAIRRENTGELFF
cdr3_length: 11; v_call: TRBV6-5; clone_size: many; d_call: .; j_call: TRBJ1-2; cdr3_nt: TGTGCCAGCCTGGACAGCTATGGCTACACCTTC; cdr3_aa: CASLDSYGYTF
cdr3_length: 15; v_call: TRBV5-1; clone_size: .; d_call: TRBD2; j_call: TRBJ2-2; cdr3_nt: TGTGCCAGCAGCTTAGAGCGGGGGGTTTCCAGGGAGCTGTTTTTT; cdr3_aa: CASSLERGVSRELFF
cdr3_length: 14; v_call: TRBV7-7; clone_size: many; d_call: .; j_call: TRBJ2-2; cdr3_nt: TGTGCTAGCAGCTTCAGCCCGAACACCGGGGAGCTGTTTTTT; cdr3_aa: CASSFSPNTGELFF
cdr3_length: 15; v_call: TRBV5-1; clone_size: few; d_call: .; j_call: TRBJ2-7; cdr3_nt: TGCGCCAGCAGCTTGTACGGGGGGCCCTCCTACGAGCAGTACTTC; cdr3_aa: CASSLYGGPSYEQYF
cdr3_length: 16; v_call: TRBV19; clone_size: .; d_call: .; j_call: TRBJ1-6; cdr3_nt: TGTGCCTGGAGTCGGGACGGCGACTCCTATAATTCACCCCTCCACTTT; cdr3_aa: CAWSRDGDSYNSPLHF
cdr3_length: 13; v_call: TRBV7-2; clone_size: .; d_call: .; j_call: TRBJ2-1; cdr3_nt: TGTGCCAGCAGCTTATACGGGAGAGATGAGCAGTTCTTC; cdr3_aa: CASSLYGRDEQFF
cdr3_length: 13; v_call: TRBV7-9; clone_size: .; d_call: TRBD1; j_call: TRBJ1-2; cdr3_nt: TGTGCCAGCAGCCGGCAGGGGGGTTATGGCTGCACCTTC; cdr3_aa: CASSRQGGYGCTF
cdr3_length: 16; v_call: TRBV19; clone_size: many; d_call: .; j_call: TRBJ1-4; cdr3_nt: TGTGCCAGTAGTATCCCTTCGACAGTCTGGGGTGAAAAACTGTTTTTT; cdr3_aa: CASSIPSTVWGEKLFF
cdr3_length: 14; v_call: TRBV6-1; clone_size: many; d_call: .; j_call: TRBJ1-1; cdr3_nt: TGTGCCAGCAGAACCCGGGGCCAGGCCTTAGAAGCTTTCTTT; cdr3_aa: CASRTRGQALEAFF
cdr3_length: 13; v_call: TRBV30; clone_size: few; d_call: TRBD2; j_call: TRBJ2-5; cdr3_nt: TGTGCCTTTAGCGGGGGGCTCCAAGAGACCCAGTACTTC; cdr3_aa: CAFSGGLQETQYF
cdr3_length: 14; v_call: TRBV10-3; clone_size: many; d_call: .; j_call: TRBJ2-7; cdr3_nt: TGTGCCATCAGGGAGGGCGTTCAAATCTACGAGCAGTACTTC; cdr3_aa: CAIREGVQIYEQYF
cdr3_length: 13; v_call: TRBV19; clone_size: many; d_call: TRBD1; j_call: TRBJ2-7; cdr3_nt: TGTGCCAGTAGTGAGACAGGGAGACACGAGCAGTACTTC; cdr3_aa: CASSETGRHEQYF
cdr3_length: 18; v_call: TRBV7-3; clone_size: .; d_call: TRBD2; j_call: TRBJ2-3; cdr3_nt: TGTGCCAGCAGCTTACGACTAGCGGGAGGAGAGGGCACAGATACGCAGTATTTT; cdr3_aa: CASSLRLAGGEGTDTQYF
cdr3_length: 13; v_call: TRBV4-1; clone_size: many; d_call: TRBD1; j_call: TRBJ1-5; cdr3_nt: TGCGCCAGCAGCCAAGATCGGGGGACAGCATATTGGTTT; cdr3_aa: CASSQDRGTAYWF